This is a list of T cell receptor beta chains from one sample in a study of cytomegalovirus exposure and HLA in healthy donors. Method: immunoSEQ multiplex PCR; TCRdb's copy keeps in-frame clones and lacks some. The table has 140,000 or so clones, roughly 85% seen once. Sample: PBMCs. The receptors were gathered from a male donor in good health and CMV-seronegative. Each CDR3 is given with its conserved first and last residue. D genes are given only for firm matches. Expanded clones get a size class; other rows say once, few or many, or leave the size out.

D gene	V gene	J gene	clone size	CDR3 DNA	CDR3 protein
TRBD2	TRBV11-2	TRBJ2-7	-	TGTGCCAGCAGCTTAAGCGGGAGTCACGGGCAGTACTTC	CASSLSGSHGQYF
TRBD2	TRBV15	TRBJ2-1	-	TGTGCCACCAGCAGTAACAGGACTAGCGGGGATTTTGAGCAGTTCTTC	CATSSNRTSGDFEQFF
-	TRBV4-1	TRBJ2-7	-	TGCGCCAGCAGCCAAGAGGGCAGCTACGAGCAGTACTTC	CASSQEGSYEQYF
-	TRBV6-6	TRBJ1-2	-	TGTGCCAGCAGTTACAGCTTTAACTATGGCTACACCTTC	CASSYSFNYGYTF
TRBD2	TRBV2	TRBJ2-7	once	TGTGCCAGCAGAGGGGCTAGCGGGTTCTCCTACGAGCAGTACTTC	CASRGASGFSYEQYF
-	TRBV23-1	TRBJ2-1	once	TGCGCCAGCAGTCAGCCCGTTGGAGGAGGTATATTCGACAATGAGCAGTTCTTC	CASSQPVGGGIFDNEQFF
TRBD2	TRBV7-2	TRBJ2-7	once	TGTGCCAGCAGCTTACGGACTAGCGGCTACGAGCAGTACTTC	CASSLRTSGYEQYF
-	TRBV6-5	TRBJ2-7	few	TGTGCCAGCAGTTACTCAACTCCGAGAGACTACGAGCAGTACTTC	CASSYSTPRDYEQYF
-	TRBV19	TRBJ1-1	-	TGTGCCAGTAGTACATTAAAAAACAGGGTAGGGGCTGAAGCTTTCTTT	CASSTLKNRVGAEAFF
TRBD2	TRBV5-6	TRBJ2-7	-	TGTGCCAGCAGCCGCTGGGGGAGGGAGGGCCTGTACGAGCAGTACTTC	CASSRWGREGLYEQYF
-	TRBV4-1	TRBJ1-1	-	TGCGCCAGCAGCCAAGCACCAGGCGTGAACACTGAAGCTTTCTTT	CASSQAPGVNTEAFF
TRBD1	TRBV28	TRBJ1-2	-	TGTGCCAGCAGTTCTAGGGGGCATGGCTACACCTTC	CASSSRGHGYTF
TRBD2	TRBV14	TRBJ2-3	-	TGTGCCAGCAGCCCCTCCTACGCGGGGGCGGGAGGGACGCAGTATTTT	CASSPSYAGAGGTQYF
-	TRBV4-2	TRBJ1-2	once	TGTGCCAGCAGCCAAGCCTTTTTACGGGACTCTAACTATGGCTACACCTTC	CASSQAFLRDSNYGYTF
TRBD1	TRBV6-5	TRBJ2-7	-	TGTGCCAGCAGTGTTGGGACAGGAAGACTCTACGAGCAGTACTTC	CASSVGTGRLYEQYF
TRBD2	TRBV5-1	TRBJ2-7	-	TGCGCCAGCAGCTTGTTGCCTCGGGGCGGGAGTGTCGCCTACGAGCAGTACTTC	CASSLLPRGGSVAYEQYF
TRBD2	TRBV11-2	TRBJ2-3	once	TGTGCCAGCAGCTTGGCGGGGGGGCGGGCAGATACGCAGTATTTT	CASSLAGGRADTQYF
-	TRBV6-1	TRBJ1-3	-	TGTGCCAGCACCGCTGAGAGAACCTCTGGAAACACCATATATTTT	CASTAERTSGNTIYF
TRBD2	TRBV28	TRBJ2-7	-	TGTGCCATCCTTAGCGGGGGATCCTACGAGCAGTACTTC	CAILSGGSYEQYF
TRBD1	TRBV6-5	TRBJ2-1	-	TGTGCCACGCTTCGTACAGGGGGCGACGAGCAGTTCTTC	CATLRTGGDEQFF
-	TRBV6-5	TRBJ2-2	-	TGTGCCAGCAGTTATACGGGGGTGAACACCGGGGAGCTGTTTTTT	CASSYTGVNTGELFF
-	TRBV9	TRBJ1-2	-	TGTGCCAGCAGCGTAGGAGTCCGGGATCCCAGCTATGGCTACACCTTC	CASSVGVRDPSYGYTF
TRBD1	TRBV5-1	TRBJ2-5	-	TGCGCCAGCAGCTGGGCCCCGGGACAGCAAGAGACCCAGTACTTC	CASSWAPGQQETQYF